A single TCR beta chain is shown here with its context. RNA extraction and reverse transcription yielded cDNA as sequencing template. Sequencing used immunoSEQ multiplex PCR; TCRdb keeps in-frame clones, though not all of them. The table has 45,000 to 60,000 clones, roughly 96% seen once. From alopecia areata patients, lesional scalp punch biopsies and peripheral blood were collected. The source of the sample is a study of CD8+ T cells in alopecia areata. The V end was cut by 2 bases, the J end by 0 bases, with 7 bases between. This CDR3 region has 14 residues. Germline V lookup: CDR1 SEHNR, CDR2 FQNEAQ (reference sequence).

The sequence derives from a human donor with alopecia areata. V usage is TRBV7-9 and J usage is TRBJ1-1; D is undetermined. Material: CD8+ T cells sorted from blood, obtained at week 0. This chain's CDR3 is CASSLISLNTEAFF. The DNA for the CDR3 is TGTGCCAGCAGCTTAATTTCCTTGAACACTGAAGCTTTCTTT.